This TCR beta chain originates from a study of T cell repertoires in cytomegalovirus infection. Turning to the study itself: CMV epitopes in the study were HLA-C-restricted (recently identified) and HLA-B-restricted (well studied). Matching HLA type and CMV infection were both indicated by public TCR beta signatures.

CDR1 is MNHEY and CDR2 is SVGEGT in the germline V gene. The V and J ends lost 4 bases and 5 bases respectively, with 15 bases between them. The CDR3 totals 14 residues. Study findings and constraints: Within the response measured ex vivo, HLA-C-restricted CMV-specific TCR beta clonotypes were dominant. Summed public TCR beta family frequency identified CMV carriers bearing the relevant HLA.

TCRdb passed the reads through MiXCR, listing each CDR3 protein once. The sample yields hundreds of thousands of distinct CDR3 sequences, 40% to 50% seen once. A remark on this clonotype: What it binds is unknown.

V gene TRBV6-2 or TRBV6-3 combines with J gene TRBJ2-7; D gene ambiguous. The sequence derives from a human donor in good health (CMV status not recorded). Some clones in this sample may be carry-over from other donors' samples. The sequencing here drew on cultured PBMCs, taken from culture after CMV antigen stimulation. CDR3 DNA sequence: TGTGCCAGCAGTTCGCGGACCCACTCGAACGAGCAGTACTTC. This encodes CASSSRTHSNEQYF.